The TCR beta chain described here comes from a study of shared clonotypes between healthy human individuals. About the research overall: Sampling drew on donors who were a couple of women and three men aged 18 to 49.

Method: immunoSEQ multiplex PCR; TCRdb's copy keeps in-frame clones and lacks some. Seen here are roughly 1,800,000 clones, over 85% observed once, and the top ten hold 0.95% to 1.5%. The count of this clone is one. Its antigen remains unknown. Study-wide results and caveats: Unshared clonotypes carried lower generation probabilities than those common to all four donors.

Naivety among CD8 cells was defined by CD45RO negativity and positive CCR7 selection, thereby excluding terminally differentiated effector memory CD45RA+ cells. Every one of the donors was a Caucasian adult that lived in Nashville, Tennessee. The germline gives CDR1 SGHKS, CDR2 YYEKEE (reference sequence). There are 15 residues in the CDR3. Trimming took 3 bases from V and 8 from J, leaving 18 bases between them. The chain recombines TRBV5-5 with TRBJ2-1; D is perhaps TRBD1 (6 bases). Source material: naive CD8+ T cells sorted from blood. This TCR was recovered from a man in his late teens or twenties in good health. CDR3 DNA: TGTGCCAGCAGCTCCGAACAGGGTTGGAACGATGAGCAGTTCTTC. Its protein product is CASSSEQGWNDEQFF.